What follows is one TCR beta chain and its context. The antigen it binds to is not known. It has no much larger one-base neighbor in the sample; base qualities were not kept. Explained via the paper, the time point label denotes: about 28 days (+/-7) after the second vaccine dose. In the paper's terms, the treatment or condition label means: meningococcal conjugate vaccine given as trial control. Vaccinee samples came from UK trials COV001 and COV002, including a single-blind randomized controlled phase 2/3 trial of AZD1222 (ChAdOx1 nCoV-19) in healthy adults. For TCRbeta chain sequencing, PBMC samples from trial participants were taken at day 0 and at day 28 after the second dose. The data are from a study of T cell responses to AZD1222 COVID-19 vaccine listed by TCRdb under 2021. The study in broad terms: TCR sequencing covered some 240 trial participants: approximately 200 given two doses of AZD1222 and 26 given two doses of MenACWY control vaccine. Enrollment into the trials was organized by age into subgroups of 18-55, 56-69 and 70-plus years, and those subgroups contained around 150, 28 and 57 TCR-sequenced participants, respectively. General conclusions and limits of the study: Epitopes outside the regions mutated in the B.1.351 and B.1.1.7 variants were reportedly recognized by nearly half of the unique spike-specific TCRs. Participants were mostly white British and included more females than males, and it was suggested by the authors that clonal diversity may have been underestimated. The 56-69-year group was small, and its depth increase did not reach significance, likely because of low power. Conclusions about previously exposed vaccinees are limited because only six or seven AZD1222 recipients were SARS-CoV-2 seropositive at baseline. Because no samples from the day 14 peak response were available, repertoires could be characterized only after the peak T cell response. The vaccine-associated CD4 TCRs covered the entire spike protein, and the dominant responses fell in regions 160-218 and 743-854. A significant rise in spike-specific TCR breadth and depth was observed after two AZD1222 doses relative to day 0 and relative to MenACWY recipients.

The CDR3 regions of human TCRbeta chains were analyzed by immunosequencing. The study's own analysis went as follows. TCRs in the repertoires were compared against a reference library of SARS-CoV-2-specific TCRs that had been generated with the MIRA antigen-specificity platform. Breadth meant the fraction of unique TCRs that were SARS-CoV-2-associated, whereas depth meant the fraction of total T cells that were SARS-CoV-2-associated. Using the MIRA data, every spike-specific TCR was mapped to the spike region that the TCR reacted to and assigned to either a CD4 or a CD8 class. Log10-transformed breadth and depth values were compared by one-way ANOVA with Sidak's multiple comparisons tests. As stored in TCRdb, this immuneACCESS dataset retains in-frame rearrangements with V and J assigned. A fraction of the clones does not appear; measured against another copy, unresolved V genes explain less than half of the discrepancy, and the remainder lacks a known reason. Clone size and V and J calls were adopted from that table, with D and trimming inferred from the DNA. Across this sample there are roughly 190,000 clones, with roughly 92% seen only once. Around 3.6% of the sample comes from the top ten.

Sequencing was performed on peripheral blood, taken 28 days after the second dose of the MenACWY control vaccine. This TCR was recovered from an adult who received the MenACWY meningococcal vaccine as a control.

CDR3 protein: CATRDRVETGELFF. The base sequence is TGTGCCACGCGGGACAGGGTCGAGACAGGGGAGCTGTTTTTT. The chain couples TRBV10-3 to TRBJ2-2, with 9 bases in between that match TRBD1. The germline V gene supplies CDR1 ENHRY and CDR2 SYGVKD. The CDR3 starts with the cysteine, ends with the phenylalanine, and has 14 residues. This entry keeps only the CDR3 DNA: 42 bases, framed from base 1. The junction shows trimming of 10 bases on V and 8 bases on J, and the gene matches do not reach 11 bases of it.